This T cell receptor beta chain was captured by sequencing in a study of neurological immune-mediated disorders. Notes on the study in general: The highest TCR clonal expansion occurred in HTLV-1-associated myelopathy; multiple sclerosis fell below healthy controls.

The CDR3 totals 17 residues. The trim removed 5 bases at V and 5 bases at J, leaving 8 bases unmatched. In germline, CDR1 is SGHTA, CDR2 FQGNSA. The team produced cDNA through 5'RACE using 10-nucleotide random UMIs. TCRdb used MiXCR to reprocess the 5' RACE reads, holding one entry per CDR3 protein. The profile shows tens of thousands of distinct CDR3 sequences, around 5% of them singletons. This clonotype was seen many times. The antigen is undetermined. This chain links TRBV7-2 with TRBJ2-2, with TRBD2 matching 13 bases. This TCR came from a young man in good health. Sequenced material: CD4+ T cells from blood. The DNA of the CDR3 is TGTGCCAGCAGCCCTGGGACTAGCGGGGTTCTTACCGGGGAGCTGTTTTTT. It yields the protein CASSPGTSGVLTGELFF.